The sequence of this TCR beta chain was determined in a study of shared clonotypes between healthy human individuals (TCRdb year 2020). Broadly, across the study: The cohort comprised two women and a few men aged 18 to 49 years. For each donor, CD4 naive and CD4 memory were each run on three plates, CD8 naive on two plates, and CD8 memory on one plate. The study deeply sequenced blood TCR repertoires of 5 or 6 healthy adults to estimate repertoire size and the extent of clonotype sharing between individuals. Libraries were prepared and TCR repertoires were sequenced by different laboratories using diverse techniques, in order to increase sequencing depth and limit assay-specific biases. Per donor, leukapheresis produced somewhere between about 0.8 and 9 billion PBMCs.

What the research found in general, with its limitations: Because the study included a small number of donors, the genetic and exposure-history diversity represented was limited. Estimated clonotype richness was generally larger for naive than for memory subsets. Compared with non-shared clonotypes, clonotypes shared by all four sorted-subset donors had higher generation probabilities. Sharing across a few donors was observed for about 5% of naive CD4, less than 4% of naive CD8, over 2% of memory CD4, and roughly 0.43% of memory CD8 clonotypes. Sampling was limited to blood, and TCR repertoires in tissue likely differ from TCR repertoires in blood. Even with the large sequencing depth, rarefaction of the sorted-subset datasets indicated that sequencing was incomplete. Based on pairwise subsampling, the degree of clonotype sharing among donors was expected to be affected by sequencing depth.

Trimming takes 8 bases off V and 0 bases off J; junction bases not matched to a gene: 7. Reading from cysteine to phenylalanine, the CDR3 counts 16 amino acids. Just the 48-base CDR3 DNA is kept, in frame starting at base 1. From a lookup of the germline V gene, CDR1 and CDR2 are MRHNA and SNTAGT. Comment on this clone: What antigen it recognizes has not been identified. The input lacks base qualities; no much larger clone sits a single base away.

Using the deep immunoSEQ assay, multiplex PCR amplified TCR CDR3 regions from genomic DNA. Extracted genomic DNA from each cell subset was spread evenly across all wells of several immunoSEQ 96-well plates, with each plate serving as a replicate. For sorted subsets, approximately 200 ng of genomic DNA, equivalent to 25,000 to 30,000 T cell genomes, went into each replicate PCR. Purified libraries were quantified with a Qubit 3.0 fluorometer, sized on a Bioanalyzer 2100, and re-quantified with the KAPA Library Quantification kit. Every immunoSEQ 96-well plate was sequenced on a separate single-read 150-cycle Illumina NextSeq 550 flow cell. Processing in the source paper ran as follows. Because only junctional sequences without quality scores were contained in the immunoSEQ output, filtering matching that applied to full-length reads could not be performed. To assign V/J genes and CDR3, sequences were annotated against IMGT germline references using PyIR, a Python wrapper for IgBLAST v1.9. Reads were removed for weak V/J assignments (E-value above 1e-6), missing CDR3, stop codons, out-of-frame junctions, or ambiguous translated residues. V3J clonotypes were defined as sequences sharing an identical inferred V gene, J gene, and CDR3 amino acid sequence. Percentage overlap between repertoires was computed as shared unique clonotypes divided by the size of the smaller repertoire. Three approaches were used to assess repertoire richness: RTK rarefaction, the Chao1 estimator, and Recon v2.1 estimates of unobserved clonotypes. For all TCRbeta clonotypes obtained by the gDNA method from a few donors, generation probabilities were computed with OLGA. TCRdb carries this immuneACCESS record with in-frame sequences only. Its versions omit some clonotypes, under half of them owing to an unresolved V gene in the studies checked, with the rest unexplained. D and trimming were read from the DNA, whereas the V and J calls and clone size are those reported in that table. For this sample the table gives some 2.4 million clones, of which 93% were detected only once. Together, the top ten hold 0.36% of the sample.

The donors were healthy, HIV-negative adults who had no recently reported acute infections or vaccinations. All donors were Caucasian adults living in Nashville, Tennessee, USA. CD4+ T cells were enriched through magnetic negative selection, after which naive cells were positively selected on CD45RA and the remaining negative fraction served as the memory subset. Blood was obtained by leukapheresis, after which PBMCs were separated by Ficoll-Histopaque density gradient centrifugation and cryopreserved in liquid nitrogen vapor phase. Purity and quantity of every magnetically sorted T cell population were checked by analytical flow cytometry. From each sorted fraction, genomic DNA was isolated and quantified by UV absorbance on a Nanodrop 2000c.

The material sequenced was naive CD4+ T cells from PBMCs. Taken with the paper, the label for cell subset or site translates to: CD45RA+ positively selected. The clonotype was recovered from a man between 18 and 35 years old in good health. Some clones in this sample may be carry-over from other donors' samples. The chain couples TRBV6-4 to TRBJ1-3, with 10 middle bases fitting TRBD1. The CDR3 is CASGRQGAISGNTIYF. The base sequence is TGTGCCAGCGGGAGACAGGGGGCAATCTCTGGAAACACCATATATTTT.